The 8 T cell receptor beta chains below were found in one sample sequenced in a study of OX40 agonist ivuxolimab in advanced cancers. Receptor libraries were prepared by the immunoSEQ multiplex PCR assay. TCRdb took this table from immuneACCESS and kept in-frame rearrangements with V and J called. Such tables lack part of the clones; where checked against another copy, unresolved V genes explain under half of the gap, and the rest is unexplained. The sample has about 85,000 clones on record, approximately 79% of them singletons. The ten top clones hold 6.6% of the sample. The sample here was CD4+ or CD8+ T cells sorted from blood, taken in a trial of the OX40 agonist ivuxolimab. The receptors were sampled from an adult with an advanced solid tumor such as melanoma, head and neck, liver or kidney cancer.

The chain uses TRBV19 and TRBJ1-1; D not resolved. V was clipped by 5 bases and J by 3 bases, with 4 bases between them. The germline CDR1 and CDR2 sequences are LNHDA and SQIVND (reference sequence). The CDR3 totals 11 residues. The CDR3 loop is CASSEYTEAFF. DNA for the CDR3: TGTGCCAGTAGTGAATACACTGAAGCTTTCTTT.

The V call is TRBV7-9, the J call TRBJ1-2, with a weak D call TRBD1 (5 bases). There are 13 residues in the CDR3. Germline CDR1 is SEHNR and CDR2 is FQNEAQ (reference sequence). Trimming removed 5 bases at V and 7 bases at J, with 14 bases between. The CDR3 loop is CASSPRGDCGYTF. The CDR3 coding sequence is TGTGCCAGCAGCCCCCGGGGGGACTGTGGCTACACCTTC.

This clone has a single count. The genes are TRBV11-2 and TRBJ1-2; 8 bases align to TRBD1. Per germline, CDR1 SGHAT and CDR2 FQNNGV. J lost 6 bases, V lost 0 bases, and 0 bases had no gene match. The CDR3 loop spans 13 amino acids. This CDR3 is CASSLETGDGYTF. DNA of the CDR3: TGTGCCAGCAGCTTAGAGACAGGGGATGGCTACACCTTC.

The rearrangement uses TRBV30 and TRBJ1-1, with D maybe TRBD1 (6 bases). Germline V gene lookup returns CDR1 GTSNPN and CDR2 SVGIG (reference sequence). This CDR3 contains 15 residues. Trimming pared 3 bases from V and 5 bases from J, leaving 19 bases between. CDR3 in amino acids: CAWSHLGRGGTEAFF. CDR3 bases: TGTGCCTGGAGCCACCTGGGCAGGGGAGGGACTGAAGCTTTCTTT.

J is TRBJ1-3 and V is TRBV6-6, with a tentative D call TRBD1 (6 bases). The CDR3 covers 16 residues. V was cut by 2 bases and J by 0 bases, with 11 bases left in between. The germline V gene has CDR1 MNHNY and CDR2 SVGAGI (reference sequence). In DNA, the CDR3 is TGTGCCAGCAGTTACGGAGGGGGTGCCTCTGGAAACACCATATATTTT. Translated: CASSYGGGASGNTIYF.

In this sample, this clone turned up a few times. This chain links TRBV30 with TRBJ2-3; 11 bases align to TRBD2. Germline CDR1 and CDR2: GTSNPN and SVGIG (reference sequence). The V gene end was trimmed by 0 bases and the J gene end by 4 bases; junction bases not matched to a gene: 9. The CDR3 is made up of 17 amino acids. The CDR3 sequence is CAWSVYVLAGVADTQYF. In nucleotides, the CDR3 is TGTGCCTGGAGTGTATACGTACTAGCGGGAGTGGCAGATACGCAGTATTTT. Drawing the rest from reference TRBV30 and TRBJ2-3, the complete variable domain is SQTIHQWPATLVQPVGSPLSLECTVEGTSNPNLYWYRQAAGRGLQLLFYSVGIGQISSEVPQNLSASRPQDRQFILSSKKLLLSDSGFYLCAWSVYVLAGVADTQYFGPGTRLTVL.

This sequence joins TRBV7-9 and TRBJ2-1; TRBD1 agrees at 8 bases. J lost 0 bases, V lost 6 bases, and 4 bases had no gene match. Germline V lookup: CDR1 SEHNR, CDR2 FQNEAQ (reference sequence). The length of the CDR3 is 15 residues. CDR3 sequence: CASSRGQVSYNEQFF. CDR3 in DNA: TGTGCCAGCAGTCGGGGACAGGTCTCCTACAATGAGCAGTTCTTC.

The rearrangement links TRBV5-6 to TRBJ2-5, with unresolved D. Germline lookup yields CDR1 SGHDT and CDR2 YYEEEE. With 3 bases removed from V and 5 bases from J, the gap between germline ends came to 20 bases. The CDR3 runs to 16 residues. The CDR3 coding sequence is TGTGCCAGCAGCTCGCGGTCCCAAAACTTAGGCGAGACCCAGTACTTC. It codes for CASSSRSQNLGETQYF. Full variable domain (rest looked up from reference TRBV5-6 and TRBJ2-5): DAGVTQSPTHLIKTRGQQVTLRCSPKSGHDTVSWYQQALGQGPQFIFQYYEEEERQRGNFPDRFSGHQFPNYSSELNVNALLLGDSALYLCASSSRSQNLGETQYFGPGTRLLVL.